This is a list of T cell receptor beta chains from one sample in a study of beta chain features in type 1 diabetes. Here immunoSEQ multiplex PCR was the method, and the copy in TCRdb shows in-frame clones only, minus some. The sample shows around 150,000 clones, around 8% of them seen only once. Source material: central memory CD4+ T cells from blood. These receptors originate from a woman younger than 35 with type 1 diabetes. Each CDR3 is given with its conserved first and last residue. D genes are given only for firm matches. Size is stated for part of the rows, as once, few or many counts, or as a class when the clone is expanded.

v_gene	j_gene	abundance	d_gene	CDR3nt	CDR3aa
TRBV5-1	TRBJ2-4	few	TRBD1	TGCGCCAGCAGCGCCGGGACAGCACCAAACATTCAGTACTTC	CASSAGTAPNIQYF
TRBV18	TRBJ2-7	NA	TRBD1	TGTGCCAGCTCACCCCTCGTGGACAGGGGGCTTTGGGAGCAGTACTTC	CASSPLVDRGLWEQYF
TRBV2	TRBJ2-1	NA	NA	TGTGCCAGCAGTGAGAGCGAAAATGGGAATGAGCAGTTCTTC	CASSESENGNEQFF
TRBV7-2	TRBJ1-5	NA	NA	TGTGCCAGCAGCTTAGAGGGGTACAATCAGCCCCAGCATTTT	CASSLEGYNQPQHF
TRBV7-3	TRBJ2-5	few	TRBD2	TGTGCCAGCAGCTTAAACCCGACTAGCGGGAAGGGGGAGACCCAGTACTTC	CASSLNPTSGKGETQYF
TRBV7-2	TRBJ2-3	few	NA	TGTGCCAGCAGCCAAAGGGGCGGGGAGACAGATACGCAGTATTTT	CASSQRGGETDTQYF
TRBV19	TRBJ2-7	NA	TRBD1	TGTGCCAGTAGTATAGGGGACAGGTTGGCCTACGAGCAGTACTTC	CASSIGDRLAYEQYF
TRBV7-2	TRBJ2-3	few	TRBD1	TGTGCCAGCAGCCGACAGGGGAGTAGGACAGATACGCAGTATTTT	CASSRQGSRTDTQYF
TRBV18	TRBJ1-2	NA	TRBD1	TGTGCCAGCTCACCCGGACAGGACTATGGCTACACCTTC	CASSPGQDYGYTF
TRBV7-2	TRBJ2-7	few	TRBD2	TGTGCCAGCAGCTTAGGCCCGATCGGCGGGGGGGCCTCCTACGAGCAGTACTTC	CASSLGPIGGGASYEQYF
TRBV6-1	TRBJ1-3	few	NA	TGTGCCAGCAGTAAACAGGGCTCTGGAAACACCATATATTTT	CASSKQGSGNTIYF
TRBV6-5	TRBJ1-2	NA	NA	TGTGCCAGCAGTCCGACAGCGAGGACTGGCTACACCTTC	CASSPTARTGYTF
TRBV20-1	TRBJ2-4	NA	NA	TGCAGTGTATTTTGGGAGAACATTCAGTACTTC	CSVFWENIQYF
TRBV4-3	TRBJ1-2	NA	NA	TGCGCCAGCAGCCCCCGGAGTGGGGGCTCCTCAGCGGACTATGGCTACACCTTC	CASSPRSGGSSADYGYTF
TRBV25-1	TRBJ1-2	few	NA	TGTGCCAGCAGTGAATTCCGCCAGGACTATGGCTACACCTTC	CASSEFRQDYGYTF
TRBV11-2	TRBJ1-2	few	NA	TGTGCCAGCAGCTTAGAAACAGGGTGGGGTGGCTACACCTTC	CASSLETGWGGYTF
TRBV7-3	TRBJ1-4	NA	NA	TGTGCCAGCAGTCCAACCGGCCAGGCTAATGAAAAACTGTTTTTT	CASSPTGQANEKLFF
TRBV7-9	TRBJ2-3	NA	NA	TGTGCCAGCAGCTCGGTAACAGGGTCGGAGACAGATACGCAGTATTTT	CASSSVTGSETDTQYF
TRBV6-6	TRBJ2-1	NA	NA	TGTGCCAGCAGTTACTCGGCCGGGAGTGGGGTTCGGGAGCAGTTCTTC	CASSYSAGSGVREQFF
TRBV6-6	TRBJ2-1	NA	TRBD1	TGTGCCACCCAACGAGCCCCGGGACAGGGGGGAGATGAGCAGTTCTTC	CATQRAPGQGGDEQFF
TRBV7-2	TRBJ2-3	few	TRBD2	TGTGCCAGCAGCAGAGCGGGGGGGCCAGATACGCAGTATTTT	CASSRAGGPDTQYF
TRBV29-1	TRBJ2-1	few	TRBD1	TGCAGCGTTGAACGGACGACAGGGGGACGCCACAATGAGCAGTTCTTC	CSVERTTGGRHNEQFF
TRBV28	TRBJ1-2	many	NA	TGTGCCAGCAGTCAGGGACTGGCCTATGGCTACACCTTC	CASSQGLAYGYTF
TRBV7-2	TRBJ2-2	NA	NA	TGTGCCAGCAGCAAATTTGCCTTGGGGACATTCTTAAACACCGGGGAGCTGTTTTTT	CASSKFALGTFLNTGELFF
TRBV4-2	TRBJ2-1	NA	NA	TGTGCCAGCAGCCGCGCCCGGGTCGATGAGCAGTTCTTC	CASSRARVDEQFF
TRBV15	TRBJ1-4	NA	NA	TGTGCCACCAGCCGAGAAAAAGTGGCAGGGGTTGAAAAACTGTTTTTT	CATSREKVAGVEKLFF
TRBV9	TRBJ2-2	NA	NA	TGTGCCAGCAGCGTAGAGGGGGGGCCAAGCACCGGGGAGCTGTTTTTT	CASSVEGGPSTGELFF
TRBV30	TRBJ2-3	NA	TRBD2	TGTGCCTGGAGCAGACTAGCGGGAGGTACAGATACGCAGTATTTT	CAWSRLAGGTDTQYF
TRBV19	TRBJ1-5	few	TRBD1	TGTGCCAGTAGTATGGGACAGCTCAATCAGCCCCAGCATTTT	CASSMGQLNQPQHF
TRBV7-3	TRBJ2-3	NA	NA	TGTGCCAGCAGTTCCCGGTTAACCGGACTAGATACGCAGTATTTT	CASSSRLTGLDTQYF
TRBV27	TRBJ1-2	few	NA	TGTGCCAGCAGTTTTCAAGGACTGTCCTCCGATGGCTACACCTTC	CASSFQGLSSDGYTF
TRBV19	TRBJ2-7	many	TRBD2	TGTGCCAGTAGCGGACGCACCTCTAGCGGCTCCTACGAGCAGTACTTC	CASSGRTSSGSYEQYF
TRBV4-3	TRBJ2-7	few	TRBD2	TGCGCCAGCAGCCAAGATGCTCTTTTCCTGGGGCGGGAGAATCTTGGGTACGAGCAGTACTTC	CASSQDALFLGRENLGYEQYF
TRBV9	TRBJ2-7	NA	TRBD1	TGTGCCAGCAGCGGGGGGACAGTTAGCTCCTACGAGCAGTACTTC	CASSGGTVSSYEQYF
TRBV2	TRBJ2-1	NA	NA	TGTGCCAGCAGTACCGACTACGGGAATGAGCAGTTCTTC	CASSTDYGNEQFF
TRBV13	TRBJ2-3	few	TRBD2	TGTGCCAGCAGCGCCCGACTAGCACAGTTAACAGATACGCAGTATTTT	CASSARLAQLTDTQYF
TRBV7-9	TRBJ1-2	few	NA	TGTGCCAGCAGCTTAGAAAGCGGCTACACCTTC	CASSLESGYTF
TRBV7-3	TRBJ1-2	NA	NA	TGTGCCAGCAGCTCCCCCCGTGCGGGGGCGAAGGGCTACACCTTC	CASSSPRAGAKGYTF
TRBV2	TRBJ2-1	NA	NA	TGTGCCAGCACGGTGGGAGTAGGCAATGAGCAGTTCTTC	CASTVGVGNEQFF
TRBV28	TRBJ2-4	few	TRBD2	TGTGCCAGCAGTTTTTACGGTAGCGGGAGGGACGTAGTGGACTTC	CASSFYGSGRDVVDF
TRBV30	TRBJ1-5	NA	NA	TGTGCCTGGAGTGGTTCCTTCTTTAGCAATCAGCCCCAGCATTTT	CAWSGSFFSNQPQHF
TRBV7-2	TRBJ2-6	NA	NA	TGTGCCAGCAGCCCGAGACTGATCTCTGGGGCCAACGTCCTGACTTTC	CASSPRLISGANVLTF